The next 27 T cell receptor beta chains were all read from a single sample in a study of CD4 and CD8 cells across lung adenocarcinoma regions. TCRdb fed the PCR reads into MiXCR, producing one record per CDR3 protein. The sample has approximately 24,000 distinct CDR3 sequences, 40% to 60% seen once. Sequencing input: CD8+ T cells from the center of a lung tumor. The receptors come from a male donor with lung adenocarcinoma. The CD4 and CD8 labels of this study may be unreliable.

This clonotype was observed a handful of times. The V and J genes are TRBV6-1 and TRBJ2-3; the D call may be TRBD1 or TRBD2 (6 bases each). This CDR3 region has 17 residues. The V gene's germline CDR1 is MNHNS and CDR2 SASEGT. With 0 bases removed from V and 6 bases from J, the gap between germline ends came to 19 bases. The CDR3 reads CASSEAGAGTSRDTQYF. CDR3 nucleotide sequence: TGTGCCAGCAGTGAAGCGGGGGCCGGAACTAGCCGCGATACGCAGTATTTT.

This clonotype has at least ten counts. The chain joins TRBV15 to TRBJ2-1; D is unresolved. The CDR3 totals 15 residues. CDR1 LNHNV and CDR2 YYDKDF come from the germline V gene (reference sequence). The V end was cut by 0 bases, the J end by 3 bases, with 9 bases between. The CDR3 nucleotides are TGTGCCACCAGCAGAGAGTCGGGCAGCTACAATGAGCAGTTCTTC. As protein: CATSRESGSYNEQFF.

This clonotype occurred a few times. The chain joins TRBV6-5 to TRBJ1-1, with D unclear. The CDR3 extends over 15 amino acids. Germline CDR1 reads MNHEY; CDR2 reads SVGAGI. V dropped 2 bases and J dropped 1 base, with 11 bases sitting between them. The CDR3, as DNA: TGTGCCAGCAGTTACGGTTGGGAGGGGAACACTGAAGCTTTCTTT. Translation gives CASSYGWEGNTEAFF.

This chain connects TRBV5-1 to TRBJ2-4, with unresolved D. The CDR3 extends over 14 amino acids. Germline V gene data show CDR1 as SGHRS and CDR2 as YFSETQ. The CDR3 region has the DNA TGCCGCGGCACGTCGCTGTGTGCCAAAAACATTCAGTACTTC. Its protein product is CRGTSLCAKNIQYF. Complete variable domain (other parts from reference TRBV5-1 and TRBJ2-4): KAGVTQTPRYLIKTRGQQVTLSCSPISGHRSVSWYQQTPGQGLQFLFEYFSETQRNKGNFPGRFSGRQFSNSRSEMNVSTLELGDSALYLCRGTSLCAKNIQYFGAGTRLSVL.

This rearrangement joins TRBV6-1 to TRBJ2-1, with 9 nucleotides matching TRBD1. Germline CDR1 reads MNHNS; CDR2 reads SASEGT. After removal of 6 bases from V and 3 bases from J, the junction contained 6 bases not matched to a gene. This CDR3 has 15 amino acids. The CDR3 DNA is TGTGCCAGCAGCCCGGGACAGGGAGTCTACAATGAGCAGTTCTTC. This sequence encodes CASSPGQGVYNEQFF.

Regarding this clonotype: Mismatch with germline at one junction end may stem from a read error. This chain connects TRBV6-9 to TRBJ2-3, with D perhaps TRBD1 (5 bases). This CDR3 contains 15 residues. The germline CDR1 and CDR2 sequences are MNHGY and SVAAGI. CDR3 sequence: CASSHQGRSTGTLYF. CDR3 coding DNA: TGTGCCAGCAGCCACCAGGGTAGGAGCACCGGTACGCTGTATTTT.

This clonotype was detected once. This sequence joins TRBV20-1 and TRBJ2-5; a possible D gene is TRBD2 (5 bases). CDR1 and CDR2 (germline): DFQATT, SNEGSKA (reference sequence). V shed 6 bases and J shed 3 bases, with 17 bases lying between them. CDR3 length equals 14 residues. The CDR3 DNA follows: TGCAGTGCGCCGAGGCTGAGGCGGGAAGAGACCCAGTACTTC. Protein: CSAPRLRREETQYF.

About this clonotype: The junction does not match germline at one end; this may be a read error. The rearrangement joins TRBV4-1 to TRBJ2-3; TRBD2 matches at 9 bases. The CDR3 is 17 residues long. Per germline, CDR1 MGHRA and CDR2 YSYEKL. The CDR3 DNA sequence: TGCGCCAGCAGCCAAGTAGCGACTAGCGGTCTGCGGGATATTCAGTACTTT. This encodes CASSQVATSGLRDIQYF.

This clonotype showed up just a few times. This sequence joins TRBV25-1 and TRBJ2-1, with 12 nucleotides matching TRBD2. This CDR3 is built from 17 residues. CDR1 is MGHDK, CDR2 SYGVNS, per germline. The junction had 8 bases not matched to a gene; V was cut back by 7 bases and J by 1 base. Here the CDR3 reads CASTLAGGHFSYNEQFF. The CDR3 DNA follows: TGTGCCAGCACACTAGCGGGAGGACACTTTTCCTACAATGAGCAGTTCTTC.

CDR3 in amino acids: CATGRGARDTQYF. The CDR3 nucleotides read TGTGCCACGGGGCGGGGAGCGAGAGACACTCAGTACTTC. V gene TRBV27 combines with J gene TRBJ2-4; maybe TRBD2 (6 bases). CDR3 length: 13 residues. V was clipped by 10 bases and J by 12 bases, with 22 bases between them. Germline values: CDR1 MNHEY, CDR2 SMNVEV (reference sequence).

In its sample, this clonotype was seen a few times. The CDR3 DNA reads TGTGCCAGCAGTTTCCTCGCTCACAATGAGCAGTTCTTC. Its translation is CASSFLAHNEQFF. The chain combines TRBV28 with TRBJ2-1; no reliable D call. Trimming pared 3 bases from V and 5 bases from J, leaving 8 bases between. The CDR3 is made up of 13 amino acids. In germline, CDR1 is MDHEN, CDR2 SYDVKM.

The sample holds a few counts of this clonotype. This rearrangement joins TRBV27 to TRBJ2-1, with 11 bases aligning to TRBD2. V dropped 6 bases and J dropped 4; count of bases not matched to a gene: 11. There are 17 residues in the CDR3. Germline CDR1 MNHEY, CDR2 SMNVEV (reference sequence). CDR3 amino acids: CASRHIAGGPRYNEQFF. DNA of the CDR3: TGTGCCAGCAGACACATAGCGGGAGGGCCAAGATACAATGAGCAGTTCTTC.

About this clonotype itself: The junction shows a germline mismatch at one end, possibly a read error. CDR3 sequence reads: CGSADTGEQFF. The CDR3 coding sequence is TGTGGCAGCGCGGACACCGGGGAGCAGTTTTTT. V usage is TRBV6-1 and J usage is TRBJ2-1; tentatively, D is TRBD1 or TRBD2 (5 bases each). The CDR3 runs 11 residues. The germline V gene has CDR1 MNHNS and CDR2 SASEGT.

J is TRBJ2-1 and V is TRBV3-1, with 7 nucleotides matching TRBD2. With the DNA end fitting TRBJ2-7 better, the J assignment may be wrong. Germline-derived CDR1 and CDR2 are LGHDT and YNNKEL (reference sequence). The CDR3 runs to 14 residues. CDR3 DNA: TGTGCCAGCAGCCAAGTGGGGGGGGTCATCGAGCAGTACTTC. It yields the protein CASSQVGGVIEQYF.

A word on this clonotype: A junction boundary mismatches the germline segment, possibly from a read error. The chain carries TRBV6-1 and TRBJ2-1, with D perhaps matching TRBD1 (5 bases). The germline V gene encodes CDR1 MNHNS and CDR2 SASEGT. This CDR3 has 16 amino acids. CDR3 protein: CASSPRETVISEELFF. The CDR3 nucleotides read TGTGCCAGCAGTCCACGTGAGACAGTCATCTCCGAGGAGCTGTTCTTT.

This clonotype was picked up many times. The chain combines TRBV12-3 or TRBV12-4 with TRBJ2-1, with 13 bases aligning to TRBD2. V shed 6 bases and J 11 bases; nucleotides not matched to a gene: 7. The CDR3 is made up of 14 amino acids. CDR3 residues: CASRLAGGPGKQFF. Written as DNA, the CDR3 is TGTGCCAGCAGACTAGCGGGAGGGCCAGGAAAGCAGTTCTTC.

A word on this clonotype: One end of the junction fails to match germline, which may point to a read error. CDR3 residues: CASSNQDQDTQYF. The CDR3 DNA is TGTGCCAGCAGTAACCAGGACCAAGATACCCAGTATTTC. The rearrangement joins TRBV6-5 to TRBJ2-4; D not certain. The CDR3 consists of 13 residues. Germline CDR1 reads MNHEY; CDR2 reads SVGAGI.

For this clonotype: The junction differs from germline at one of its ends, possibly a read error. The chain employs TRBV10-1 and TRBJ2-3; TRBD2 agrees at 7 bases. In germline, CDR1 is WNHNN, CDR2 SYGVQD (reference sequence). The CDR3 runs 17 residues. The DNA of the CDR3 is TGCGCCAGCAGTGGGGGCCCGGGGGAGGGAGACACAGATACGCAGTATTTC. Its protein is CASSGGPGEGDTDTQYF.

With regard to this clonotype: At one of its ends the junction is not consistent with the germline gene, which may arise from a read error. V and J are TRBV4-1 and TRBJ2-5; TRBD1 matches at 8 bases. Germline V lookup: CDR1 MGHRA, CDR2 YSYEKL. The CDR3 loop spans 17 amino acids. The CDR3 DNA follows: TGCGCCAGCAGCCAACCGGACAGGGACACTTTCCAAGAGACCCAGACTTTC. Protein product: CASSQPDRDTFQETQTF.

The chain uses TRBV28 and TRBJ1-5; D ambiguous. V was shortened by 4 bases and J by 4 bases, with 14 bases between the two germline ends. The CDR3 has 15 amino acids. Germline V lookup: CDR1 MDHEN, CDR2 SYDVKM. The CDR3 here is CASSSEGGRNQPQHF. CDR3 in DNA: TGTGCCAGCAGTTCTGAGGGAGGGCGGAATCAGCCCCAGCATTTT.

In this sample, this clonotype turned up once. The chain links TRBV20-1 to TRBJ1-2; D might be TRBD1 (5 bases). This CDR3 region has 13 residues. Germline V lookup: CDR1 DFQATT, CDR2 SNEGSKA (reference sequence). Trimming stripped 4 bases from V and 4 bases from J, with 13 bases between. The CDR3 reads CSATLQVSYGYTF. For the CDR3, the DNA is TGCAGTGCTACACTACAGGTAAGCTATGGCTACACCTTC.

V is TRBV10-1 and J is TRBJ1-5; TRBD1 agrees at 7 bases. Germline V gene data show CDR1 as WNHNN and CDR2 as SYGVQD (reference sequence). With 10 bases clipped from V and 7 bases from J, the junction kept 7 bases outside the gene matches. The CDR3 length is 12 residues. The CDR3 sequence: CANDRDGQPQHF. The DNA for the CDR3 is TGCGCCAACGACAGGGACGGGCAGCCCCAGCATTTT.

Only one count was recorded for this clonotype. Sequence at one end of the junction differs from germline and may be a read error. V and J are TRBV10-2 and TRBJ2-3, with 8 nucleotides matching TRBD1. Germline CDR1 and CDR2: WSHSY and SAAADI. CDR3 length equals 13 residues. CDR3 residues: CARRQGAKDMQYF. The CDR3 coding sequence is TGCGCCAGGAGGCAGGGGGCCAAAGATATGCAGTATTTT.

CDR3 sequence: CASSTRWGFGNTIYF. The CDR3 DNA sequence: TGTGCCAGCAGCACCAGATGGGGCTTCGGCAACACCATATATTTT. The chain employs TRBV11-2 and TRBJ1-3, with a weak D call TRBD1 (5 bases). The CDR3 is 15 residues long. Germline V gives CDR1 SGHAT, CDR2 FQNNGV. V shed 5 bases and J shed 7 bases, with 18 bases lying between them.

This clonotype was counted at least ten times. CDR3 in amino acids: CASSYAAVPRGYEQYF. In DNA, the CDR3 is TGTGCCAGCAGTTACGCAGCGGTCCCCCGGGGCTACGAGCAGTACTTC. V is TRBV6-5 and J is TRBJ2-1; D is possibly TRBD2 (5 bases). The DNA end is a closer match to TRBJ2-7, so the J assignment may be wrong. Germline values: CDR1 MNHEY, CDR2 SVGAGI. This CDR3 has 16 residues.

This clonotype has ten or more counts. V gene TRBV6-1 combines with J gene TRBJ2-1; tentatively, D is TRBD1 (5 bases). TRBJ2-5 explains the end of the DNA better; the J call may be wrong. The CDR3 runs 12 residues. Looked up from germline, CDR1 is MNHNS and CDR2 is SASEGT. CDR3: CASSPQGGTQYF. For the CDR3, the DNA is TGTGCCAGCAGTCCCCAGGGTGGTACCCAGTACTTC.

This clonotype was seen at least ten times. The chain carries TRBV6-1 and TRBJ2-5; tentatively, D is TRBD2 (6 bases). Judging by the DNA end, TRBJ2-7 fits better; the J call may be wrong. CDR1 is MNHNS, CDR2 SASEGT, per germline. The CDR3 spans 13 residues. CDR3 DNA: TGTGCCAGCAGTGATCCGGGGGTCTACGAGCAGTACTTC. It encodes CASSDPGVYEQYF.